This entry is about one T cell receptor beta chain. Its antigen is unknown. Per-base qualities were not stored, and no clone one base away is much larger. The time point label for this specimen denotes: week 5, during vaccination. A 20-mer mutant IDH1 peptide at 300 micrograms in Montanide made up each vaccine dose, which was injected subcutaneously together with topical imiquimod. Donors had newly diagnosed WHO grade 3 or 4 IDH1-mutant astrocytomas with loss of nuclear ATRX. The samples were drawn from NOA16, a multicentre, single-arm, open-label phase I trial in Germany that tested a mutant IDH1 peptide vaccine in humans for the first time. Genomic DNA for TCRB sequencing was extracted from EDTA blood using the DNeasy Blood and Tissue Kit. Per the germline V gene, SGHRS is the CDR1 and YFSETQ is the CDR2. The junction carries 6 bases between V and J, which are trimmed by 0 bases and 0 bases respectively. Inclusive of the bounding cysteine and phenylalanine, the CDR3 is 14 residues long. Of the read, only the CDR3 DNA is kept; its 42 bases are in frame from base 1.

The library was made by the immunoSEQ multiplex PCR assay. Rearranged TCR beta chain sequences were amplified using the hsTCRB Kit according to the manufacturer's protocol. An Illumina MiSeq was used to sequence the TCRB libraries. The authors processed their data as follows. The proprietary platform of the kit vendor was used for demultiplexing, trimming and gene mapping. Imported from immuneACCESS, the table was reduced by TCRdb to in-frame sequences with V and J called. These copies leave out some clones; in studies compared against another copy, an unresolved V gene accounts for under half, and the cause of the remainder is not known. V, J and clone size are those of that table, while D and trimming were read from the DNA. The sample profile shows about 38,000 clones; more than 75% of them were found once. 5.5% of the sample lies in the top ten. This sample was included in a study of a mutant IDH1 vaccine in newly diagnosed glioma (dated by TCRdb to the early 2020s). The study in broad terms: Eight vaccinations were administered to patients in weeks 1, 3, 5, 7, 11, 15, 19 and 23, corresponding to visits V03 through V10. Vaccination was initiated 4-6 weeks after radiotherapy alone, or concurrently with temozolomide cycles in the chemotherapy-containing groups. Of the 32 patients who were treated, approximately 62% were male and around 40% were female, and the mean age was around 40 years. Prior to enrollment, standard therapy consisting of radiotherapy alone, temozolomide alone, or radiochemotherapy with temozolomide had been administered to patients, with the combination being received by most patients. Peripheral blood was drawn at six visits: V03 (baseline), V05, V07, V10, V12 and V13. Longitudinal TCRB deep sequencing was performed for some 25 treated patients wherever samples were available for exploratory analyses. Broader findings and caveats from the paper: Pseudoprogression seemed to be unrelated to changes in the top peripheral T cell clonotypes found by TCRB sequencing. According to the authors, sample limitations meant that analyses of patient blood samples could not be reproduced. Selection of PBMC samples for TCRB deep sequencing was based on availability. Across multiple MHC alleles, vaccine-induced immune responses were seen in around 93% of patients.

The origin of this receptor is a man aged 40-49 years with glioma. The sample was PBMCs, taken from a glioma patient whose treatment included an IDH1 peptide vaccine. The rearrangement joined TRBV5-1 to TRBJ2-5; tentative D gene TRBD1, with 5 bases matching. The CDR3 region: CASSLGGNQETQYF. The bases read TGCGCCAGCAGCTTGGGGGGCAACCAAGAGACCCAGTACTTC.